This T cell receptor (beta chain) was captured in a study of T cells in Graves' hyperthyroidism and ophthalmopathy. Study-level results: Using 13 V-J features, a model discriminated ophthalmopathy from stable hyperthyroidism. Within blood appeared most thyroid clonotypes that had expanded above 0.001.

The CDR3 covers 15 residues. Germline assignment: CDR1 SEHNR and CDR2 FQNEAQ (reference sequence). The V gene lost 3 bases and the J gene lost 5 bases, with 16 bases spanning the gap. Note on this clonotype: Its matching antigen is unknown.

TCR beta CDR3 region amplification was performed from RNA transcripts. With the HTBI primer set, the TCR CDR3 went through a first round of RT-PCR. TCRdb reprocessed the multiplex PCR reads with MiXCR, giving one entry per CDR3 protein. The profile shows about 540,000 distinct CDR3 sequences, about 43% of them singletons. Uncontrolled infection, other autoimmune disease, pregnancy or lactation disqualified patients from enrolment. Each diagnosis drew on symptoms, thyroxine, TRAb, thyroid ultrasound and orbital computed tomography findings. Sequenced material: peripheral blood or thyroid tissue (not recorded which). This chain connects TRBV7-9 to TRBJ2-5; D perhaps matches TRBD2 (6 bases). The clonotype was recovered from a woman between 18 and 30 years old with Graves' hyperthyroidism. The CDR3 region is CASSLRTLGGETQYF. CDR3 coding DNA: TGTGCCAGCAGCTTGAGGACACTAGGAGGGGAGACCCAGTACTTC.